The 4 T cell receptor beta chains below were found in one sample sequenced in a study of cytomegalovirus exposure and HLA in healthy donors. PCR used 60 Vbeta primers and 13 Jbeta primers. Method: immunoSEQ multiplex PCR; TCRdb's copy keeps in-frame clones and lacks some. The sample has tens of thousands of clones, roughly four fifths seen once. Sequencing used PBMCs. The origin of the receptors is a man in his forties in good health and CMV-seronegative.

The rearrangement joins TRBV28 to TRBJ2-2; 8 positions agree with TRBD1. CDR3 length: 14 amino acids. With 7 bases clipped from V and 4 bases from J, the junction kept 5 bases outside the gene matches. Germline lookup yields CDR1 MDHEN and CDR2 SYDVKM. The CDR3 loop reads CASKTGGGTGELFF. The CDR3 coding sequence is TGTGCCAGCAAAACAGGGGGAGGCACCGGGGAGCTGTTTTTT. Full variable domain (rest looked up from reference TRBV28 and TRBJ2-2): DVKVTQSSRYLVKRTGEKVFLECVQDMDHENMFWYRQDPGLGLRLIYFSYDVKMKEKGDIPEGYSVSREKKERFSLILESASTNQTSMYLCASKTGGGTGELFFGEGSRLTVL.

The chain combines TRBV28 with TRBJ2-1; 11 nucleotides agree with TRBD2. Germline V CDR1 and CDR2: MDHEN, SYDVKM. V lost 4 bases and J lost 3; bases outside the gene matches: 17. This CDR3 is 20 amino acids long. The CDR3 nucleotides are TGTGCCAGCAGTTCGGTTCCGGAGACTAGCGGGATCCGCGGCTACAATGAGCAGTTCTTC. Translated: CASSSVPETSGIRGYNEQFF.

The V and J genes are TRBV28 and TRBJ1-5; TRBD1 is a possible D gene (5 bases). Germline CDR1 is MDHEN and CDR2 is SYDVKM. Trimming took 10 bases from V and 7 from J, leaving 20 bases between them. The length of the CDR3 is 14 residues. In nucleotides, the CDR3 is TGTGCCACCCAGGACATGGGCTATGGCCAGCCCCAGCATTTT. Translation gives CATQDMGYGQPQHF.

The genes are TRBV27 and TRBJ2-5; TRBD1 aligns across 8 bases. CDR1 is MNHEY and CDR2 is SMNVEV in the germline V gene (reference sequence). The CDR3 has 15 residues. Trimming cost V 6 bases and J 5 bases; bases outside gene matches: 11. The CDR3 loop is CASSPGTGVWETQYF. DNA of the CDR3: TGTGCCAGCAGCCCTGGGACAGGAGTTTGGGAGACCCAGTACTTC.